The entry below gives a single TCR beta chain sequence along with its context. The antigen it binds to is not known. No per-base quality is available; no much larger clone lies one base away. Deletion took 2 bases off V and 3 bases off J, with a span of 4 bases between the germline ends. From the cysteine up to the phenylalanine, the CDR3 has a length of 12 residues. Kept here is only the CDR3 DNA, which spans 36 bases and is read in frame from base 1. CDR1 is given as SEHNR and CDR2 as FQNEAQ, both from the germline V gene (reference sequence). Libraries were made using the immunoSEQ multiplex PCR assay. The study's processing was this. To diagnose cytomegalovirus status from the catalog of TCR beta chain sequences, a statistical classification framework was built. TCRdb re-hosts the immuneACCESS table, in-frame sequences only. Its copies lack some clones; in the studies checked, an unresolved V gene accounts for under half of them, and the cause for the rest is not known. V and J calls and clone size are those listed in that table; D and trimming were worked out from the DNA. Here the sample has about 160,000 clones; approximately 86% occur a single time. Approximately 2.2% of the sample is in the top ten clones.

The data were taken from a study of cytomegalovirus exposure and HLA in healthy donors (dated by TCRdb to the late 2010s). A note on the overall study: A later analysis indicated that the roughly 120 validation repertoires were generated on the platform also employed for the 700 or so repertoires of the first cohort. The study was designed to test whether signatures of past pathogen exposure could be identified by cataloging public T cell receptors. Besides the first cohort of 550 to 750 subjects, a separate validation cohort made up of 95 to 150 different subjects was used. To predict cytomegalovirus infection status, the study combined high-throughput TCR immunosequencing, statistical association of individual TCRs with disease status, and machine learning. The investigation overall reported the following: In both the original and validation cohorts, the classifier was reported to diagnose cytomegalovirus status with high specificity and sensitivity. A total of fewer than 200 TCR beta chains were listed by the study as associated with cytomegalovirus. Of the cluster scores, approximately 95% were above 0 in a later analysis, which found that TCRs clustered in the first cohort also tended to co-occur in the roughly 130 validation repertoires. Most TCR sequences were observed very rarely across donors, whereas some public TCRs were present in many individuals. The validation cohort had no HLA typing available for a later analysis, so co-occurrence within that cohort was assessed over all 130 or so repertoires. According to the authors, the approach could potentially be generalized to other disease states and immunological phenotypes. A few of the identified cytomegalovirus-associated TCR beta chains were confirmed in vitro to be specific for cytomegalovirus antigens.

The donors belonged to the validation cohort of about 110 subjects, which was separate from the roughly 700-subject first cohort. The sample consisted of PBMCs. The sequence joins TRBV7-9 to TRBJ1-2; the D gene is not confidently resolved. This sequence originates from a woman aged 18 to 35 in good health and CMV-seronegative. The DNA sequence follows: TGTGCCAGCAGCTTAACGGACTATGGCTACACCTTC. Its protein product is CASSLTDYGYTF.